This T cell receptor beta chain was found in a study of cytomegalovirus exposure and HLA in healthy donors. Comments on this clone: The target antigen is unknown.

V shed 5 bases and J 7 bases; nucleotides not matched to a gene: 4. From germline, CDR1 is MDHEN and CDR2 SYDVKM. The CDR3 totals 14 residues. Study-wide findings and caveats: Per a later analysis, 15,000 to 20,000 TCR beta sequences showed association with HLA alleles at 0.05 false discovery rate. The availability of immune exposure information extended only to CMV serostatus. High specificity and sensitivity for cytomegalovirus status were reported for the classifier.

PCR was performed using 60 Vbeta and 13 Jbeta primers. Libraries were prepared by immunoSEQ multiplex PCR; TCRdb keeps only in-frame clonotypes and omits some of them. The sample yields fewer than 200,000 clones, around 82% seen once. The J gene is TRBJ1-4, the V gene TRBV28; TRBD1 agrees at 10 bases. Sequenced sample: PBMCs. The receptor's source is a male donor in good health and CMV-seronegative. The CDR3 DNA reads TGTGCCAGCAGTCCCGACAGGGGGCGTGAAAAACTGTTTTTT. Its protein product is CASSPDRGREKLFF.